Detailed here is one T cell receptor (beta chain). The record originates from a study of blood T cell repertoires in COVID-19. The wider study: T cells, B-cell-depleted T cells, or PBMCs provided the cDNA or gDNA that served as material.

The CDR3 consists of 15 residues. J gave up 5 bases and V 4 bases, and 9 bases lay outside the gene matches. Germline CDR1 reads MNHEY; CDR2 reads SMNVEV (reference sequence). Per the original methods: Counts of nucleated cells, estimated from reference gene primer amplification, were obtained. Some clones are missing from TCRdb's copy, which holds only in-frame ones; the method was immunoSEQ multiplex PCR. V, J and clone size are taken as reported in that table, and D and trimming were inferred from the DNA itself. The sample lists about 270,000 clones; over 75% were seen once. This chain joins TRBV27 and TRBJ1-1; 8 bases align to TRBD1. This clonotype was obtained from a man aged 18 to 29 who had recovered from COVID-19. The sequenced material came from PBMCs or T cells enriched from blood (not recorded which). DNA for the CDR3: TGTGCCAGCAGTTCAGGGGGCCTCGAAGGGACTGAAGCTTTCTTT. It encodes CASSSGGLEGTEAFF.